This T cell receptor beta chain originates from a study of cytomegalovirus exposure and HLA in healthy donors. Findings of the study overall: Cytomegalovirus association was listed for approximately 150 TCR beta chains. Sequencing had likely introduced a cluster of highly shared sequence variants as an artifact. Upon later analysis, TCR association rates were observed to vary by HLA locus, being highest for DRB1 and lowest for HLA-C.

PCR primers comprised 60 Vbeta and 13 Jbeta primers. The protocol was immunoSEQ multiplex PCR, while the TCRdb copy is restricted to in-frame clones and leaves out a portion. This sample has around 97,000 clones, with around two thirds found just once. With 2 bases clipped from V and 4 bases from J, the junction kept 6 bases outside the gene matches. The CDR3 runs to 16 residues. CDR1 and CDR2 from the germline V gene are LNHDA and SQIVND (reference sequence). Concerning this clone: Its antigen is unidentified.

This sequence joins TRBV19 and TRBJ2-2, with 8 bases aligning to TRBD1. The sequenced sample was PBMCs. This clonotype was sampled from a woman between 50 and 59 years old in good health and CMV-seronegative. The CDR3 region has the DNA TGTGCCAGTAGTATAACGGCGACAGGGGTCACCGGGGAGCTGTTTTTT. It yields the protein CASSITATGVTGELFF.